Listed here are 6 T cell receptor beta chains from one sample, sequenced in a study of T cell changes during pregnancy in multiple sclerosis. Assay: immunoSEQ multiplex PCR; the TCRdb copy retains only in-frame clones and omits some. The data hold 40,000 to 60,000 clones, with 85% to 95% observed a single time. The sample was CD4+ T cells from peripheral blood mononuclear cells, taken in the third trimester of pregnancy. These receptors all stem from a female donor with multiple sclerosis, enrolled in a pregnancy study.

The chain joins TRBV7-2 to TRBJ2-3; 8 bases line up with TRBD1. Trimming removed 3 bases from V and 1 base from J; junction bases left unmatched: 3. The CDR3 spans 15 residues. CDR1 is SGHTA and CDR2 is FQGNSA in the germline V gene. The CDR3 region is CASSFDRGGTDTQYF. The CDR3 coding sequence is TGTGCCAGCAGCTTTGACAGGGGAGGCACAGATACGCAGTATTTT.

The chain joins TRBV19 to TRBJ2-3; D perhaps matches TRBD2 (5 bases). The CDR3 consists of 15 residues. Per the germline V gene, CDR1 is LNHDA and CDR2 is SQIVND (reference sequence). Trimming cost V 0 bases and J 6 bases, with 13 bases left between them. CDR3 sequence (DNA): TGTGCCAGTAGTATAGATCTCCAGGAGGACGATACGCAGTATTTT. The encoded protein is CASSIDLQEDDTQYF.

V usage is TRBV6-4 and J usage is TRBJ1-3, with 7 bases matching TRBD1. This CDR3 comprises 16 residues. V lost 2 bases and J lost 0; bases outside the gene matches: 4. CDR1 is MRHNA and CDR2 is SNTAGT in the germline V gene. The DNA for the CDR3 is TGTGCCAGCAGTGACGGACAGGCAATCTCTGGAAACACCATATATTTT. As protein: CASSDGQAISGNTIYF.

The genes are TRBV9 and TRBJ2-1; D gene uncertain. The V gene's germline CDR1 is SGDLS and CDR2 YYNGEE. The CDR3 covers 16 residues. With 4 bases removed from V and 0 bases from J, the gap between germline ends came to 14 bases. The CDR3 loop reads CASSRRSAASYNEQFF. The DNA of the CDR3 is TGTGCCAGCAGCCGACGGTCGGCGGCCTCCTACAATGAGCAGTTCTTC.

This clone has a single count. The chain couples TRBV7-6 to TRBJ1-2, with D unresolved. The germline CDR1 and CDR2 sequences are SGHVS and FNYEAQ. The CDR3 covers 13 residues. Between the trimmed V and J ends, which lost 4 bases and 4 bases, there was a span of 10 bases. The CDR3 sequence is CASSSGLIYGYTF. CDR3 coding DNA: TGTGCCAGCAGCTCGGGGTTAATCTATGGCTACACCTTC.

V is TRBV5-4 and J is TRBJ2-7; D gene unclear. The CDR3 spans 13 residues. Germline CDR1 reads SGHNT; CDR2 reads YYREEE (reference sequence). V was cut by 0 bases and J by 2 bases, with 6 bases left in between. The CDR3 is CASSLGEAYEQYF. The CDR3, as DNA: TGTGCCAGCAGCTTGGGCGAGGCCTACGAGCAGTACTTC.